The source of this T cell receptor beta chain is a study of cytotoxic CD8 clonotypes in ibrutinib-treated CLL. General study points: Measured clonality at baseline was greater than in age-matched healthy donors and tracked with circulating CD8+ T-cell counts. The study sampled sustained-remission and progressing patients at different times.

Target depth was 1 in 200,000 to 1 in 1 million T cells, about 10x per clonotype. Sequenced by immunoSEQ multiplex PCR; TCRdb stores in-frame clones only, minus some. The top ten clones hold roughly 6.4% of a sample with around 200,000 clones, 70% of them seen once. A note on this clone: The antigen remains unidentified.

This CDR3 has 15 amino acids. Germline V CDR1 and CDR2: SGDLS, YYNGEE. V was pared by 4 bases and J by 1 base, with 3 bases of the junction left unmatched. V and J are TRBV9 and TRBJ2-2; 8 bases line up with TRBD1. The TCR was taken from a human donor with chronic lymphocytic leukemia. Here the sequenced sample was PBMCs, taken after 12 months of ibrutinib treatment. The CDR3 DNA sequence: TGTGCCAGCAGCTCCAGGGGGCAGAACACCGGGGAGCTGTTTTTT. Residues: CASSSRGQNTGELFF.